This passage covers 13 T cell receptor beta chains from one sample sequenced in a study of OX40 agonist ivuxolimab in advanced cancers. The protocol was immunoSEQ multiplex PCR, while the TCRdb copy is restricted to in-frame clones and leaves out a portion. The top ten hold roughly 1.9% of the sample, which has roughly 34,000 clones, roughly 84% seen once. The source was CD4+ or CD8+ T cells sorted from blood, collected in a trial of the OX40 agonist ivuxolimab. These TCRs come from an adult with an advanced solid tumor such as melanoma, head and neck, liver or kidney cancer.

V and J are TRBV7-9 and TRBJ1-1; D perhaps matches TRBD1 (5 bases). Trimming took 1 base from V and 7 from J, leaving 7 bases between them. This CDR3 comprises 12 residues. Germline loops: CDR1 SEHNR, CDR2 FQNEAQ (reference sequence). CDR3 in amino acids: CASSLGGFEAFF. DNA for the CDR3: TGTGCCAGCAGCTTAGGGGGGTTTGAAGCTTTCTTT.

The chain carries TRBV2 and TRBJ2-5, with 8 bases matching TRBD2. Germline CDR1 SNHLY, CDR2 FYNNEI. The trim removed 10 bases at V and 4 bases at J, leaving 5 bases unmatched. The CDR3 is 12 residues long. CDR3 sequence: CAKRGGGETQYF. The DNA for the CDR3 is TGTGCCAAACGGGGGGGTGGAGAGACCCAGTACTTC. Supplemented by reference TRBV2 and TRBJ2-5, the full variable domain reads EPEVTQTPSHQVTQMGQEVILRCVPISNHLYFYWYRQILGQKVEFLVSFYNNEISEKSEIFDDQFSVERPDGSNFTLKIRSTKLEDSAMYFCAKRGGGETQYFGPGTRLLVL.

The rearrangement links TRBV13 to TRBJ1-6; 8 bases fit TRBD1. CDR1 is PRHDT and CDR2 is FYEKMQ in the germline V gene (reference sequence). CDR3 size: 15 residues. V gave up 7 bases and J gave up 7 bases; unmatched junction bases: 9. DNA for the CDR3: TGTGCCAGCACCCAATCTGACAGGGGCAATTCACCCCTCCACTTT. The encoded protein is CASTQSDRGNSPLHF.

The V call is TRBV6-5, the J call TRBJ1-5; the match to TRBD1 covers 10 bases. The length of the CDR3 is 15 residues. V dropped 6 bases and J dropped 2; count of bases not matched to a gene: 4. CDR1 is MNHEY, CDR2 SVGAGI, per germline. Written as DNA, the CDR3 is TGTGCCAGCAGATCCGGGACAGGGGGCAATCAGCCCCAGCATTTT. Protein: CASRSGTGGNQPQHF.

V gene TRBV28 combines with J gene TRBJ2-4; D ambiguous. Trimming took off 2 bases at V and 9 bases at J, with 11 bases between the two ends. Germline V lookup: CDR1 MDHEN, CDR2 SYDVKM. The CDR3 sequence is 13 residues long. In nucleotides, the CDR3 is TGTGCCAGCAGTTTAAACAGCCCAGGCATTCAGTACTTC. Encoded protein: CASSLNSPGIQYF.

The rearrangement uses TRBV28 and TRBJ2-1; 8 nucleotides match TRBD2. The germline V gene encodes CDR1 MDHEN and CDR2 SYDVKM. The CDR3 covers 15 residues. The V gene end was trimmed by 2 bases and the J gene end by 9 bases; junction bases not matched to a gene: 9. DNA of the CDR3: TGTGCCAGCAGTTTAAGCCGGGAGGGCCGGGGTGAGCAGTTCTTC. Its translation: CASSLSREGRGEQFF.

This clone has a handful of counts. In DNA form, the CDR3 reads TGTGCCAGCAGTTCTCAGGGGTTAGGGAACACTGAAGCTTTCTTT. It translates to CASSSQGLGNTEAFF. This chain uses TRBV2 with TRBJ1-1; perhaps TRBD1 as D (6 bases). Trimming shortened V by 5 bases and J by 1 base, and 14 bases separated the two germline ends. The CDR3 spans 15 residues. Germline CDR1 reads SNHLY; CDR2 reads FYNNEI.

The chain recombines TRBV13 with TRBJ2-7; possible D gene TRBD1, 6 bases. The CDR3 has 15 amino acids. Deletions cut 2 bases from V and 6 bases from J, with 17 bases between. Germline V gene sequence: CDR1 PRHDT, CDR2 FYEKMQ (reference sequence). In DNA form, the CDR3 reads TGTGCCAGCAGCTTAAACGGCCAGGGGCCCGGCGAGCAGTACTTC. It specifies CASSLNGQGPGEQYF.

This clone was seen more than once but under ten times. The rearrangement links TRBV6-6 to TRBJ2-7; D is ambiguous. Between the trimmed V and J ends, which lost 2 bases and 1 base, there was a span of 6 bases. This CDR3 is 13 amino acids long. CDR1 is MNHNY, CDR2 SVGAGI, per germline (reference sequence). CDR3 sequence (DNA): TGTGCCAGCAGTTACGCGAGATCCTACGAGCAGTACTTC. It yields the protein CASSYARSYEQYF.

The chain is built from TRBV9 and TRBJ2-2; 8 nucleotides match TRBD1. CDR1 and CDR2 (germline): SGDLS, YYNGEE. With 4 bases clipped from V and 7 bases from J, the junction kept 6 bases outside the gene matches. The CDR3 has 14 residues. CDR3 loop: CASSTRQGSGELFF. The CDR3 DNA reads TGTGCCAGCAGCACACGACAGGGGAGCGGGGAGCTGTTTTTT.

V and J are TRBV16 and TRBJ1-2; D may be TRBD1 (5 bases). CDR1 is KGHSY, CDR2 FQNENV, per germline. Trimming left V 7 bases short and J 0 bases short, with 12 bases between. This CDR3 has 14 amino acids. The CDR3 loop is CASTRAAANYGYTF. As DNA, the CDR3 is TGTGCCAGCACCAGGGCCGCGGCTAACTATGGCTACACCTTC.

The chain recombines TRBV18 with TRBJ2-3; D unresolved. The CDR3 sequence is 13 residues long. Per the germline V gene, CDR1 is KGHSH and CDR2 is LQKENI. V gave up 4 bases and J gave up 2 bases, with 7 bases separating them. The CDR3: CASSLLITDTQYF. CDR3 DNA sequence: TGTGCCAGCTCACTACTAATCACAGATACGCAGTATTTT. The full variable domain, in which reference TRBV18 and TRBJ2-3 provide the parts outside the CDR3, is NAGVMQNPRHLVRRRGQEARLRCSPMKGHSHVYWYRQLPEEGLKFMVYLQKENIIDESGMPKERFSAEFPKEGPSILRIQQVVRGDSAAYFCASSLLITDTQYFGPGTRLTVL.

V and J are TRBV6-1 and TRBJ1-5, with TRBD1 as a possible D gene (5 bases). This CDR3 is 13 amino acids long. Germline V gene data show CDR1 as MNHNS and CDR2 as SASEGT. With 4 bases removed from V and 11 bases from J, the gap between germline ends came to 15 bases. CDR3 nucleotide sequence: TGTGCCAGCAGTGCGACAGACTCGGTGGCCCAGCATTTT. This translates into CASSATDSVAQHF.